This T cell receptor (beta chain) was identified in a study of T cell repertoires in cytomegalovirus infection. Study in general: Recently identified HLA-C-restricted and well-studied HLA-B-restricted CMV epitopes were used.

On this clonotype: No antigen is known for it.

Whole-study findings and limits: Totalled public TCR beta family frequency picked out people who carried CMV plus the relevant HLA. The ex vivo response was dominated by HLA-C-restricted CMV-specific TCR beta clonotypes.

Each CDR3 protein gets one entry after TCRdb re-called the reads with MiXCR. The data contain 830,000 or so distinct CDR3 sequences, around a third of them seen just once; the ten biggest clones take up roughly 12%. The CDR3 runs to 15 residues. The ends were cut back, 8 bases at V and 0 bases at J, with 16 bases in the middle. Germline values: CDR1 KGHSH, CDR2 LQKENI. The sequence derives from a human donor in good health (CMV status not recorded). Some clones in this sample may be carry-over from other donors' samples. The sequences come from cultured CD8+ T cells from PBMCs, collected from culture after CMV antigen stimulation. This rearrangement joins TRBV18 to TRBJ1-1, with D possibly TRBD1 on 5 matching bases. This CDR3 is CASAGGSSMNTEAFF. The CDR3 nucleotides read TGTGCCAGCGCCGGGGGGTCCAGTATGAACACTGAAGCTTTCTTT.